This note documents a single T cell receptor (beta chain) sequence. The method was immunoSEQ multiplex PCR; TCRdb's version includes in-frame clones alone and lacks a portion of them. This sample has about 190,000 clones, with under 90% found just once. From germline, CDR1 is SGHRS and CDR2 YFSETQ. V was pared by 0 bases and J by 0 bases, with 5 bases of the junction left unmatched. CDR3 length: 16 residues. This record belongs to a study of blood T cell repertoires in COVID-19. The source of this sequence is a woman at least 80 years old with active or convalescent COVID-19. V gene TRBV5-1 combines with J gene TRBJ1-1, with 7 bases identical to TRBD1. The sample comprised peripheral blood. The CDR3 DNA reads TGCGCCAGCAGCTTGGTCGCGGGACAGTTGAACACTGAAGCTTTCTTT. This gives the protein CASSLVAGQLNTEAFF.